This T cell receptor (beta chain) was identified during a study of T cells expressing NK-cell markers (dated by TCRdb to 2018 to 2020). Regarding the complete study: In sorted CD3+CD56+NKG2C+, CD3+CD56+NKG2C- and CD3+CD56-NKG2C+ T-cell subsets from roughly 8 donors, TCR beta-chain repertoires were profiled. Among the eight sequenced donors, only one was HCMV-seronegative, while the other seven were HCMV-seropositive. All eight donors whose samples were sequenced were randomly selected healthy volunteers, three of them men and five women. Libraries were sequenced as 2 x 150 bp reads on Illumina HiSeq 2000/2500, MiSeq or NextSeq. The paper as a whole reports these results and caveats: Those dominant clonotypes were again the most abundant among CD3+CD56-NKG2C+ cells in a handful of donors, at roughly 25-60.1%. Whether the expanded NKG2C-expressing T cell clones were specific for HCMV antigens remained unclear. In several donors, the dominant CD3+CD56+NKG2C+ clonotypes ranked among the top 10 CD8+ clonotypes, making up 1.0-7.0% of CD8+ T cells.

From its cysteine to its phenylalanine, the CDR3 spans 14 amino acids. No DNA sequence is on record. As for this clonotype: What antigen it recognizes has not been identified.

The sequencing machine was an Illumina HiSeq 2000. TCR beta cDNA libraries were made by 5'RACE template switching that added a universal primer site and unique molecular identifiers. Synthesis of cDNA was primed from the TCR beta constant segment and was followed by two consecutive PCR amplification steps. On the authors' methods: MIGEC handled demultiplexing of the reads and grouping by UMI, while MiTCR was used to assemble and quantify clonotypes. Only TCR cDNA sequences supported by at least two reads were kept to exclude erroneous sequences. Downstream repertoire analysis used the tcR package, and clonotypes were matched across fractions by CDR3 nucleotide sequence plus V segment. VDJmatch was used to annotate antigen specificity against VDJdb, with one amino acid substitution allowed in CDR3. With the reads reprocessed by TCRdb, a single entry stands for each CDR3 protein sequence and no DNA is reported. The V and J calls, along with clone size, are taken from TCRdb and not from the paper's own processing. The sample's clone listing holds fewer than 200,000 distinct CDR3 sequences. About a fifth of the sample comes from the top ten.

To determine HCMV serostatus, a commercial ELISA kit was used to detect HCMV-specific IgG in serum. Peripheral blood mononuclear cells were isolated from blood by Ficoll density gradient centrifugation. What was sequenced was blood T cells: a sorted CD56 or NKG2C T cell subset, CD4+ or CD8+ T cells, or bulk PBMC T cells (not recorded which). This TCR was sampled from a woman between 18 and 75 years old in good health. The chain links TRBV12-3 or TRBV12-4 with TRBJ1-6; TCRdb returns TRBD1, unconfirmable since there is no DNA. The CDR3 protein is CASSPQRGDPLLHF.